This T cell receptor beta chain emerged from a study of blood T cell repertoires in COVID-19. Some clones are missing from TCRdb's copy, which holds only in-frame ones; the method was immunoSEQ multiplex PCR. The sample has 250,000 to 300,000 clones, about 85% seen once; the top ten hold 3.5% to 5%. Germline V gene sequence: CDR1 SGHAT, CDR2 FQDESV (reference sequence). V shed 3 bases and J 1 base; nucleotides not matched to a gene: 3. This CDR3 is 15 amino acids long. The V and J genes are TRBV11-1 and TRBJ2-3, with 8 bases fitting TRBD1. The sample comprised peripheral blood. This receptor was obtained from a man aged 55 to 69 with acute or convalescent COVID-19. CDR3 in amino acids: CASSFMDRGTDTQYF. The CDR3, as DNA: TGTGCCAGCAGCTTTATGGACAGGGGCACAGATACGCAGTATTTT.